One and the same sample provided the 17 T cell receptor beta chains below, sequenced in a study of shared clonotypes between healthy human individuals (dated by TCRdb to the early 2020s). Receptor amplification or capture employed the immunoSEQ multiplex PCR assay. As stored in TCRdb, this immuneACCESS dataset retains in-frame rearrangements with V and J assigned. A fraction of the clones does not appear; measured against another copy, unresolved V genes explain less than half of the discrepancy, and the remainder lacks a known reason. The sample data list some 2.1 million clones, and around 96% of these were observed just once. The top ten constitute 0.9% to 1.4% of the sample. CD8 naive samples were CD45RO-negative cells positively selected for CCR7, giving a CD45RA+CCR7+ population that excluded TemRA cells. The material sequenced was naive CD8+ T cells sorted from blood. This specimen's cell subset or site label, interpreted: CD45RA+CCR7+. Receptor source: a man between 18 and 35 years old in good health.

A remark on this clone: At the DNA level, this CDR3 is encoded by other sequences in the same sample as well. The chain employs TRBV7-9 and TRBJ2-1; D gene unclear. This CDR3 is 12 amino acids long. From germline, CDR1 is SEHNR and CDR2 FQNEAQ (reference sequence). Between the trimmed V and J ends, which lost 1 base and 6 bases, there was a span of 4 bases. CDR3 in amino acids: CASSLVGNEQFF. Written as DNA, the CDR3 is TGTGCCAGCAGCTTAGTCGGCAATGAGCAGTTCTTC.

The CDR3 DNA is TGCAGCGTTGAAGAGGGGGCATCGCACTCCTACGAGCAGTACTTC. Translated, it gives CSVEEGASHSYEQYF. The chain uses TRBV29-1 and TRBJ2-7; tentatively, D is TRBD1 (6 bases). V was trimmed by 0 bases and J by 0 bases, leaving 12 bases between them. CDR3 length equals 15 residues. Germline values: CDR1 SQVTM, CDR2 ANQGSEA.

V is TRBV18 and J is TRBJ1-2, with TRBD1 matching over 7 bases. The germline gives CDR1 KGHSH, CDR2 LQKENI. Trimming removed 3 bases from V and 4 bases from J; junction bases left unmatched: 14. CDR3 length: 17 residues. CDR3 loop: CASSPGTEGFPGYGYTF. In nucleotides, the CDR3 is TGTGCCAGCTCACCCGGGACAGAGGGCTTTCCTGGCTATGGCTACACCTTC.

J is TRBJ2-5 and V is TRBV13, with 8 positions matching TRBD1. J lost 1 base, V lost 6 bases, and 4 bases had no gene match. CDR3 length: 14 amino acids. Germline lookup yields CDR1 PRHDT and CDR2 FYEKMQ (reference sequence). CDR3 sequence reads: CASSDRGPQETQYF. As DNA, the CDR3 is TGTGCCAGCAGTGACAGGGGACCCCAAGAGACCCAGTACTTC.

The J gene is TRBJ2-1, the V gene TRBV19, with D perhaps TRBD1 or TRBD2 (5 bases each). Germline CDR1 is LNHDA and CDR2 is SQIVND (reference sequence). V gave up 4 bases and J gave up 5 bases, with 9 bases separating them. The CDR3 totals 13 residues. The CDR3: CASSTGPDNEQFF. The DNA of the CDR3 is TGTGCCAGTAGTACGGGACCCGACAATGAGCAGTTCTTC.

The chain recombines TRBV5-1 with TRBJ2-7; 11 nucleotides match TRBD2. V lost 3 bases, J lost 2 bases, and 10 bases stayed unmatched. Germline V gene data show CDR1 as SGHRS and CDR2 as YFSETQ. The CDR3 extends over 17 amino acids. The CDR3 is CASSYGYGTSGTYEQYF. The CDR3 nucleotides are TGCGCCAGCAGCTACGGCTATGGGACTAGCGGAACCTACGAGCAGTACTTC.

This sequence joins TRBV9 and TRBJ2-5; 7 nucleotides agree with TRBD1. Germline loops: CDR1 SGDLS, CDR2 YYNGEE. V lost 4 bases, J lost 0 bases, and 6 bases stayed unmatched. The length of the CDR3 is 15 residues. The CDR3 DNA reads as TGTGCCAGCAGCACCCGGGACAGCCACCAAGAGACCCAGTACTTC. It specifies CASSTRDSHQETQYF.

In the case of this clone: Other DNA sequences in this specimen translate into the identical CDR3. CDR3 in amino acids: CASSLGGTYEQYF. The CDR3 DNA reads as TGTGCCAGCAGTTTGGGTGGGACCTACGAGCAGTACTTC. The rearrangement joins TRBV27 to TRBJ2-7; D unclear. V was clipped by 3 bases and J by 2 bases, with 8 bases between them. Germline lookup yields CDR1 MNHEY and CDR2 SMNVEV (reference sequence). The CDR3 is made up of 13 amino acids.

This clone was detected once. The genes are TRBV4-1 and TRBJ2-7; perhaps TRBD1 as D (6 bases). CDR3 length: 14 amino acids. With 5 bases removed from V and 3 bases from J, the gap between germline ends came to 14 bases. CDR1 is MGHRA, CDR2 YSYEKL, per germline. CDR3 bases: TGCGCCAGCAGCACAGGACAGAGCTACTACGAGCAGTACTTC. Residues: CASSTGQSYYEQYF.

V usage is TRBV28 and J usage is TRBJ1-1; no reliable D call. V was trimmed by 3 bases and J by 0 bases, leaving 20 bases between them. Germline V gene lookup returns CDR1 MDHEN and CDR2 SYDVKM. The CDR3 extends over 18 amino acids. CDR3: CASSFGTYRTSLNTEAFF. CDR3 nucleotides: TGTGCCAGCAGTTTTGGAACTTATCGGACCTCCTTGAACACTGAAGCTTTCTTT.

This rearrangement joins TRBV28 to TRBJ2-1; perhaps TRBD1 as D (6 bases). V lost 7 bases and J 5 bases, leaving 18 bases between the germline ends. CDR3 length equals 15 residues. In germline, CDR1 is MDHEN, CDR2 SYDVKM. DNA of the CDR3: TGTGCCAGCAATCAGGGGACACTACGGGACAATGAGCAGTTCTTC. Its translation is CASNQGTLRDNEQFF.

The gene calls are TRBV29-1 and TRBJ2-7; weak D call: TRBD1 (7 bases). The CDR3 totals 14 residues. Trimming took 0 bases from V and 2 from J, leaving 11 bases between them. Per the germline V gene, CDR1 is SQVTM and CDR2 is ANQGSEA. As DNA, the CDR3 is TGCAGCGTTGAAGATGCGGGACAGACCTACGAGCAGTACTTC. Protein sequence: CSVEDAGQTYEQYF.

The CDR3 region is CASKVIESSYNEQFF. CDR3 nucleotides: TGTGCCAGCAAGGTTATTGAGAGCTCCTACAATGAGCAGTTCTTC. This chain connects TRBV6-6 to TRBJ2-1; D gene unclear. The CDR3 spans 15 residues. Trimming took off 7 bases at V and 0 bases at J, with 13 bases between the two ends. Germline-derived CDR1 and CDR2 are MNHNY and SVGAGI (reference sequence).

This clone was observed a handful of times. This sequence joins TRBV6-6 and TRBJ2-7; no definite D call. This CDR3 is 14 amino acids long. Trimming pared 1 base from V and 0 bases from J, leaving 7 bases between. Per germline, CDR1 MNHNY and CDR2 SVGAGI (reference sequence). The CDR3 reads CASSYFDHSYEQYF. The CDR3, as DNA: TGTGCCAGCAGTTACTTTGACCACTCCTACGAGCAGTACTTC.

The V call is TRBV7-9, the J call TRBJ1-6; 8 bases are a match to TRBD1. CDR1 SEHNR and CDR2 FQNEAQ come from the germline V gene (reference sequence). The CDR3 is 14 amino acids. The V and J ends lost 4 bases and 8 bases, in that order; junction bases with no gene match: 4. The CDR3 DNA follows: TGTGCCAGCAGCTCCACGACAGGGGATTCACCCCTCCACTTT. Translating it yields CASSSTTGDSPLHF.

This clone has just one count. J is TRBJ2-7 and V is TRBV2; D possibly uses TRBD1 or TRBD2 (5 bases each). Trimming took off 3 bases at V and 6 bases at J, with 18 bases between the two ends. This CDR3 has 15 amino acids. Germline values: CDR1 SNHLY, CDR2 FYNNEI. The CDR3 region has the DNA TGTGCCAGCAGTGATGGGGTGCTAGAGGGGATCGAGCAGTACTTC. This encodes CASSDGVLEGIEQYF.

This clone has a single count. The chain has TRBV30 and TRBJ1-1; maybe TRBD1 (5 bases). The germline V and J ends were trimmed by 2 bases and 4 bases, with 11 bases remaining between them. The germline gives CDR1 GTSNPN, CDR2 SVGIG (reference sequence). CDR3 length equals 13 residues. DNA for the CDR3: TGTGCCTGGAGTCCCGGGGGTAGCACTGAAGCTTTCTTT. Encoded protein: CAWSPGGSTEAFF.